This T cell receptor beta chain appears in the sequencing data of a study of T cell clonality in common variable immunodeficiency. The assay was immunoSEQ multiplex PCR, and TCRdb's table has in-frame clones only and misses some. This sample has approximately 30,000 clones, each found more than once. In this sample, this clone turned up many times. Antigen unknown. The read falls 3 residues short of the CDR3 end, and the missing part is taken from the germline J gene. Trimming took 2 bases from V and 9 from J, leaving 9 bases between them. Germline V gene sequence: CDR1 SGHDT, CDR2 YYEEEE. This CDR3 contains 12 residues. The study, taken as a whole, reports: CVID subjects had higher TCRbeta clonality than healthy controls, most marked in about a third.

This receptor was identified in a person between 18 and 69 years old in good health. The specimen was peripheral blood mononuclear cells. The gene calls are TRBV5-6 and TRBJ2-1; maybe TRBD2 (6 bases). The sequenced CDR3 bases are TGTGCCAGCAGCTTTGGAGCGGGTGAG. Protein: CASSFGAGE. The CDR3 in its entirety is CASSFGAGEQFF.